The 22 T cell receptor beta chains in this list originate from one sample, sequenced in a study of T-cell reconstitution after alpha-beta-depleted transplantation in children. Preparation of the TCRbeta library was carried out with unique molecular identifiers. TCRdb fed the PCR reads into MiXCR, producing one record per CDR3 protein. There are hundreds of thousands of distinct CDR3 sequences in the sample; 16% occur only once, and roughly 5% lies in the top ten. The source was PBMCs, mostly from graft donor cells, collected 360 days after TCRalphabeta/CD19-depleted stem cell transplant. The receptors stem from a male patient younger than 18 who had a stem cell transplant for acute lymphoblastic leukemia, so the T cells may come from the graft donor.

This clonotype was seen just once. The chain recombines TRBV5-1 with TRBJ2-7; TRBD2 is a possible D gene (7 bases). Germline lookup yields CDR1 SGHRS and CDR2 YFSETQ. This CDR3 region has 14 residues. Trimming shortened V by 6 bases and J by 6 bases, and 19 bases separated the two germline ends. The CDR3: CASTPGGANSEQYF. The CDR3 bases are TGCGCCAGCACCCCGGGGGGCGCTAATAGCGAGCAGTACTTC. Combining the CDR3 with reference TRBV5-1 and TRBJ2-7 gives the whole variable domain KAGVTQTPRYLIKTRGQQVTLSCSPISGHRSVSWYQQTPGQGLQFLFEYFSETQRNKGNFPGRFSGRQFSNSRSEMNVSTLELGDSALYLCASTPGGANSEQYFGPGTRLTVT.

This clonotype has ten or more counts. The chain uses TRBV4-1 and TRBJ2-1, with 12 positions matching TRBD2. J was trimmed by 5 bases and V by 4 bases; bases with no gene match: 9. Per the germline V gene, CDR1 is MGHRA and CDR2 is YSYEKL. The CDR3 extends over 17 amino acids. The CDR3 is CASSLILAGGTNNEQFF. DNA for the CDR3: TGCGCCAGCAGCCTTATCCTAGCGGGAGGGACAAACAATGAGCAGTTCTTC.

This clonotype has a handful of counts. This chain connects TRBV24-1 to TRBJ2-1; the match to TRBD1 covers 7 bases. The germline V gene encodes CDR1 KGHDR and CDR2 SFDVKD. Trimming at V came to 6 bases and at J to 6 bases, leaving 4 bases not matched to a gene. The CDR3 spans 13 residues. The CDR3 DNA follows: TGTGCCACCAGTAGGGGGCATACCAATGAGCAGTTCTTC. Protein sequence: CATSRGHTNEQFF.

The chain couples TRBV6-1 to TRBJ1-6, with D maybe TRBD1 (6 bases). Trimming removed 6 bases at V and 7 bases at J, with 13 bases between. Germline lookup yields CDR1 MNHNS and CDR2 SASEGT. This CDR3 region has 14 residues. The CDR3, as DNA: TGTGCCAGCAGGCCGACAGGAACCAATTCACCCCTCCACTTT. Translation: CASRPTGTNSPLHF.

V and J are TRBV6-4 and TRBJ2-1; TRBD1 or TRBD2 may be the D gene (5 bases each). The CDR3 consists of 16 residues. V lost 5 bases, J lost 6 bases, and 20 bases lay in between. CDR1 is MRHNA and CDR2 is SNTAGT in the germline V gene. The CDR3 loop is CASSSRDATAPNEQFF. Written as DNA, the CDR3 is TGTGCCAGCAGTTCCCGGGACGCCACTGCTCCCAATGAGCAGTTCTTC.

In nucleotides, the CDR3 is TGTGCCATCAGTGAGACTAGCGGGAGGAACGATGAGCAGTTCTTC. It codes for CAISETSGRNDEQFF. V is TRBV10-3 and J is TRBJ2-1; 12 positions agree with TRBD2. The length of the CDR3 is 15 residues. Germline CDR1 and CDR2: ENHRY and SYGVKD. V lost 2 bases, J lost 8 bases, and 4 bases stayed unmatched.

CDR3 coding DNA: TGCGCCAGCAGCGGGGGGGTGGGACACCTCTACAATGAGCAGTTCTTC. It is translated as CASSGGVGHLYNEQFF. The chain uses TRBV5-1 and TRBJ2-1, with a weak D call TRBD2 (7 bases). The V end was cut by 4 bases, the J end by 3 bases, with 17 bases between. Germline loops: CDR1 SGHRS, CDR2 YFSETQ. The CDR3 consists of 16 residues.

This clonotype has only a few counts. This chain's CDR3 is CASSSTGTVFNYGYTF. CDR3 sequence (DNA): TGTGCCAGCAGCTCGACCGGGACAGTTTTTAACTATGGCTACACCTTC. The gene calls are TRBV7-8 and TRBJ1-2; 7 nucleotides match TRBD1. The CDR3 sequence is 16 residues long. From germline, CDR1 is SGHVS and CDR2 FQNEAQ. J gave up 1 base and V 4 bases, and 9 bases lay outside the gene matches.

This clonotype turned up a few times. The J gene is TRBJ2-2, the V gene TRBV21-1; the table's D call of TRBD2 was not tested on the DNA. TRBV21-1 is recorded as a pseudogene. The CDR3 loop spans 17 amino acids. This CDR3 reads CASSKGIQGLNTGELFF. For the CDR3, the DNA is TGTGCCAGCAGCAAAGGAATTCAGGGCCTGAACACCGGGGAGCTGTTTTTT.

V and J are TRBV20-1 and TRBJ2-7, with 7 bases lining up with TRBD1. V shed 5 bases, J shed 3 bases, and the junction held 1 base outside the gene matches. The CDR3 length is 11 residues. The germline CDR1 and CDR2 sequences are DFQATT and SNEGSKA (reference sequence). The CDR3 coding sequence is TGCAGTGCTGGACAGGTCTACGAGCAGTACTTC. Its translation: CSAGQVYEQYF.

This chain connects TRBV20-1 to TRBJ2-7; D ambiguous. In germline, CDR1 is DFQATT, CDR2 SNEGSKA (reference sequence). The ends were cut back, 0 bases at V and 0 bases at J, with 12 bases in the middle. This CDR3 region has 15 residues. The CDR3 here is CSARDKARASYEQYF. For the CDR3, the DNA is TGCAGTGCTAGAGATAAGGCTAGGGCCTCCTACGAGCAGTACTTC.

This clonotype occurred a few times. CDR3 DNA sequence: TGTGCCAGCAGCTTAATTTACAGGATGCGGAACACCGGGGAGCTGTTTTTT. Protein: CASSLIYRMRNTGELFF. The V gene is TRBV5-6, the J gene TRBJ2-2, with a weak D call TRBD1 (5 bases). The CDR3 totals 17 residues. Germline CDR1 and CDR2: SGHDT and YYEEEE. Trimming left V 2 bases short and J 1 base short, with 15 bases between.

The sample holds many counts of this clonotype. The rearrangement uses TRBV7-6 and TRBJ2-7; 10 positions agree with TRBD1. There are 14 residues in the CDR3. Germline assignment: CDR1 SGHVS and CDR2 FNYEAQ. The trim removed 3 bases at V and 4 bases at J, leaving 3 bases unmatched. The CDR3 is CASSFAGQGYEQYF. CDR3 coding DNA: TGTGCCAGCAGCTTTGCGGGACAGGGGTACGAGCAGTACTTC. Filled out from reference TRBV7-6 and TRBJ2-7, the complete variable domain reads GAGVSQSPRYKVTKRGQDVALRCDPISGHVSLYWYRQALGQGPEFLTYFNYEAQQDKSGLPNDRFSAERPEGSISTLTIQRTEQRDSAMYRCASSFAGQGYEQYFGPGTRLTVT.

A few counts support this clonotype. V usage is TRBV10-2 and J usage is TRBJ2-1, with D unclear. The CDR3 covers 13 residues. V was shortened by 7 bases and J by 2 bases, with 9 bases between the two germline ends. In germline, CDR1 is WSHSY, CDR2 SAAADI. The DNA of the CDR3 is TGCGCCAGCACCCCAGATCCCTACAATGAGCAGTTCTTC. It specifies CASTPDPYNEQFF.

About this clonotype itself: With a much larger clone just one base away, this may be a read error. In this CDR3 the conserved last residue, phenylalanine or tryptophan, is missing, so a read error is likely. The J gene is TRBJ2-5, the V gene TRBV5-1; D is unresolved. This CDR3 is 11 amino acids long. Germline CDR1 and CDR2: SGHRS and YFSETQ. Between the trimmed V and J ends, which lost 4 bases and 5 bases, there was a span of 6 bases. The CDR3 is CASSTLETQYS. DNA for the CDR3: TGCGCCAGCAGCACCCTGGAGACCCAGTACTCC.

The V gene is TRBV27, the J gene TRBJ2-3; 7 bases are a match to TRBD2. The CDR3 sequence is 12 residues long. Germline values: CDR1 MNHEY, CDR2 SMNVEV (reference sequence). Trimming took 6 bases from V and 10 from J; bases not matched to a gene: 7. DNA for the CDR3: TGTGCCAGCAGCTCCGGACTAGGGGCGCAGTATTTT. Translation gives CASSSGLGAQYF.

The table lists this clonotype with a few counts. This rearrangement joins TRBV9 to TRBJ2-5, with D unclear. CDR3 length: 13 residues. With 0 bases removed from V and 2 bases from J, the gap between germline ends came to 5 bases. Germline CDR1 SGDLS, CDR2 YYNGEE. In nucleotides, the CDR3 is TGTGCCAGCAGCGTAGATGAGCAAGAGACCCAGTACTTC. Translated: CASSVDEQETQYF.

The table lists this clonotype with a count of one. At one end the junction does not follow the germline gene, possibly because of a read error. The chain has TRBV27 and TRBJ2-7, with 11 bases that match TRBD2. The CDR3 spans 15 residues. Looked up from germline, CDR1 is MNHEY and CDR2 is SMNVEV (reference sequence). In DNA, the CDR3 is TGTGCCAGCAGTTTAAAGGCAGCTAGCGGGAGGCAGCAGTGCTTC. This codes for CASSLKAASGRQQCF.

V usage is TRBV5-1 and J usage is TRBJ2-1, with D perhaps TRBD1 or TRBD2 (5 bases each). CDR1 and CDR2 (germline): SGHRS, YFSETQ. V was clipped by 4 bases and J by 6 bases, with 17 bases between them. The CDR3 is 15 amino acids. This CDR3 reads CASSRRDGKLNEQFF. CDR3 nucleotide sequence: TGCGCCAGCAGCAGACGGGACGGAAAACTCAATGAGCAGTTCTTC. Based on the CDR3 plus reference TRBV5-1 and TRBJ2-1, the full variable domain is KAGVTQTPRYLIKTRGQQVTLSCSPISGHRSVSWYQQTPGQGLQFLFEYFSETQRNKGNFPGRFSGRQFSNSRSEMNVSTLELGDSALYLCASSRRDGKLNEQFFGPGTRLTVL.

In this sample, this clonotype turned up a few times. The rearrangement links TRBV28 to TRBJ1-5, with a weak D call TRBD1 (6 bases). The CDR3 covers 15 residues. Trimming shortened V by 5 bases and J by 4 bases, and 15 bases separated the two germline ends. CDR1 and CDR2 from the germline V gene are MDHEN and SYDVKM. CDR3 residues: CASSQWEGENQPQHF. The CDR3 DNA reads TGTGCCAGCAGTCAATGGGAGGGGGAAAATCAGCCCCAGCATTTT.

This clonotype was seen ten or more times. The chain employs TRBV20-1 and TRBJ1-1; 8 bases agree with TRBD1. Unmatched junction bases numbered 4, after V lost 3 bases and J lost 4 bases. CDR1 is DFQATT, CDR2 SNEGSKA, per germline (reference sequence). The CDR3 totals 13 residues. In DNA form, the CDR3 reads TGCAGTGCTAGCCAGGGGGCGAGCACTGAAGCTTTCTTT. Residues: CSASQGASTEAFF.

The chain links TRBV15 to TRBJ1-2; D unclear. The CDR3 contains 16 residues. Germline CDR1 reads LNHNV; CDR2 reads YYDKDF (reference sequence). V shed 0 bases and J shed 4 bases, with 15 bases lying between them. CDR3 DNA sequence: TGTGCCACCAGCAGAGATCGATGGGTTTACGGCTATGGCTACACCTTC. Its translation is CATSRDRWVYGYGYTF.